This record concerns one T cell receptor (beta chain) sequence. The read halts 3 residues ahead of the CDR3 end, with the missing end drawn from the germline J gene. These data originate in a study of T cells in women clearing cervical HPV infection. Using immunoSEQ multiplex PCR, the repertoire was profiled, and TCRdb retains in-frame clones only, with some absent. The specimen's table records about 26,000 clones. The CDR3 length is 12 residues. Germline CDR1 reads SGHVS; CDR2 reads FNYEAQ. Specimen: blood buffy coat. The genes are TRBV7-6 and TRBJ1-2, with D unclear. This TCR was sampled from a woman between 18 and 70 years old with a cervical HPV16 infection that either progressed to CIN3+ or cleared (not recorded which). The sequenced part of the CDR3 DNA is TGTGCCAGCAGCCCCGCGGCAGATACC. Encoded protein: CASSPAADT. The whole CDR3 protein reads CASSPAADTYTF.